These 9 T cell receptor beta chains were all obtained from the same sample, sequenced in a study of molecular identifiers for immune sequencing clone quantification. TCRdb reprocessed the PCR reads via MiXCR and lists one record per CDR3 protein. The profile shows 85,000 to 100,000 distinct CDR3 sequences, approximately 25% of them singletons. Sequenced material: naive CD8+ T cells from blood, with Jurkat cell RNA spiked in. Subset: FACS-sorted CD8+CD4-CCR7+CD45RA+ naive T cells. These receptor sequences come from a human donor in good health. Some libraries in this study had Jurkat cell RNA spiked in.

In its sample, this clonotype was seen once. Given a much more abundant clone one base away, this may be a read error. The chain joins TRBV6-6 to TRBJ2-1, with D possibly matching TRBD2 (5 bases). The CDR3 is 14 amino acids. CDR1 is MNHNY and CDR2 is SVGAGI in the germline V gene (reference sequence). This chain's CDR3 is CASSLGGSRNERFF. The DNA of the CDR3 is TGTGCCAGCAGTCTTGGCGGGTCGAGGAATGAGCGGTTCTTC.

Notes on this clonotype: It may be a read error: a sequence one base away is much more abundant. This chain connects TRBV12-3 or TRBV12-4 to TRBJ2-5, with 9 bases that match TRBD2. This CDR3 is built from 15 residues. The CDR3 sequence is CASSSAGGGQEAQYF. As DNA, the CDR3 is TGTGCCAGCAGTTCAGCGGGGGGTGGCCAAGAGGCCCAGTACTTC.

Many counts were recorded for this clonotype. The genes are TRBV7-6 and TRBJ2-3; the match to TRBD1 covers 7 bases. V lost 4 bases to trimming and J lost 3 bases; unmatched junction nucleotides: 7. CDR3 length: 15 residues. CDR1 SGHVS and CDR2 FNYEAQ come from the germline V gene. The CDR3 DNA is TGTGCCAGCAGCTCGCCGGGACAGAGGACAGATACGCAGTATTTT. This gives the protein CASSSPGQRTDTQYF. Based on the CDR3 plus reference TRBV7-6 and TRBJ2-3, the full variable domain is GAGVSQSPRYKVTKRGQDVALRCDPISGHVSLYWYRQALGQGPEFLTYFNYEAQQDKSGLPNDRFSAERPEGSISTLTIQRTEQRDSAMYRCASSSPGQRTDTQYFGPGTRLTVL.

Regarding this clonotype: Given a much more abundant clone one base away, this may be a read error. The chain has TRBV7-9 and TRBJ2-3; 7 bases map to TRBD2. The CDR3 runs 15 residues. V lost 5 bases, J lost 6 bases, and 11 bases stayed unmatched. Germline loops: CDR1 SEHNR, CDR2 FQNEAQ (reference sequence). CDR3 in amino acids: CASSLLSGGTDTQYF. For the CDR3, the DNA is TGTGCCAGCAGCCTTCTGTCCGGGGGGACGGATACGCAGTATTTT.

This clonotype showed up many times. The chain couples TRBV5-4 to TRBJ2-3, with D possibly being TRBD2 (6 bases). CDR3 length: 15 amino acids. Per germline, CDR1 SGHNT and CDR2 YYREEE (reference sequence). The V end was cut by 0 bases, the J end by 3 bases, with 11 bases between. CDR3 protein: CASSLVAGLTDTQYF. The CDR3 nucleotides are TGTGCCAGCAGCTTGGTGGCGGGGCTGACAGATACGCAGTATTTT.

This clonotype has only one observation. This sequence joins TRBV5-5 and TRBJ1-5, with TRBD1 identical over 7 bases. Germline-derived CDR1 and CDR2 are SGHKS and YYEKEE (reference sequence). The CDR3 has 13 amino acids. Trimming removed 7 bases from V and 6 bases from J; junction bases left unmatched: 7. CDR3 residues: CASGSQGSQPQHF. The DNA of the CDR3 is TGTGCCAGCGGCTCACAGGGGAGTCAGCCCCAGCATTTT. The full variable domain, in which reference TRBV5-5 and TRBJ1-5 provide the parts outside the CDR3, is DAGVTQSPTHLIKTRGQQVTLRCSPISGHKSVSWYQQVLGQGPQFIFQYYEKEERGRGNFPDRFSARQFPNYSSELNVNALLLGDSALYLCASGSQGSQPQHFGDGTRLSIL.

This clonotype came up a few times. V and J are TRBV19 and TRBJ1-5; TRBD1 might be the D (5 bases). V was shortened by 6 bases and J by 0 bases, with 18 bases between the two germline ends. The CDR3 covers 17 residues. The V gene's germline CDR1 is LNHDA and CDR2 SQIVND (reference sequence). CDR3 nucleotide sequence: TGTGCCAGTAGCAGACCCGCAGGGTCGTATAGCAATCAGCCCCAGCATTTT. As protein: CASSRPAGSYSNQPQHF.

In its sample, this clonotype was seen many times. The CDR3 region is CSARGMVGEQYF. The DNA of the CDR3 is TGCAGTGCTAGGGGGATGGTCGGGGAGCAGTACTTC. The chain recombines TRBV20-1 with TRBJ2-7; D uncertain. The length of the CDR3 is 12 residues. V shed 3 bases and J shed 7 bases, with 13 bases lying between them. CDR1 and CDR2 (germline): DFQATT, SNEGSKA (reference sequence).

Concerning this clonotype itself: An end of the junction differs from the germline gene, which may be a read error. The chain has TRBV6-7 and TRBJ2-7, with D possibly TRBD2 on 6 matching bases. TRBV6-7 is classed as an ORF, of uncertain function. CDR3 size: 15 residues. The CDR3 sequence: CASSRRDSISYEQYF. Written as DNA, the CDR3 is TGTGCGAGCAGCCGCCGGGACTCAATCTCCTACGAGCAGTACTTC.